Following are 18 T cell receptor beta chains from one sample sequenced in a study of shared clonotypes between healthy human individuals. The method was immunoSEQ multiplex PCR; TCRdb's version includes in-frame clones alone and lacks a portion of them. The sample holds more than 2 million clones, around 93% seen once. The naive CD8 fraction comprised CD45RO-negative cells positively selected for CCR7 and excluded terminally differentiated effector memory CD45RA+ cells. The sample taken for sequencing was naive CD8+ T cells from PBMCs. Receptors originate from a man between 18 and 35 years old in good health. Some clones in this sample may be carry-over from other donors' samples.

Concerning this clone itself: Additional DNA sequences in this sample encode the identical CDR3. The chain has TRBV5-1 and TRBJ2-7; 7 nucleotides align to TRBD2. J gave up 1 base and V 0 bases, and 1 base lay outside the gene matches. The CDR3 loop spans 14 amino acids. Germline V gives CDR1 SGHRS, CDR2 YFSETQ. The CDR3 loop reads CASSLASGSYEQYF. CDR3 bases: TGCGCCAGCAGCTTGGCTAGCGGATCCTACGAGCAGTACTTC.

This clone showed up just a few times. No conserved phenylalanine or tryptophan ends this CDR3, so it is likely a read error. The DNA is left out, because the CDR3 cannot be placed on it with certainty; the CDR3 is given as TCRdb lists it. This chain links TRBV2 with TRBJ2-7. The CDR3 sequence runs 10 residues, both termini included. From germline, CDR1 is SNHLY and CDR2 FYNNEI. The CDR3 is CASREGEGWL.

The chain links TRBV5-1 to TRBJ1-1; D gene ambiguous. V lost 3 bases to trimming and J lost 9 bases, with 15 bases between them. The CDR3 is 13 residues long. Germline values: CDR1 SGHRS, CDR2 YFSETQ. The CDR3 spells CASSSGPGEKAFF. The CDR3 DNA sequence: TGCGCCAGCAGCTCCGGGCCTGGGGAAAAAGCTTTCTTT.

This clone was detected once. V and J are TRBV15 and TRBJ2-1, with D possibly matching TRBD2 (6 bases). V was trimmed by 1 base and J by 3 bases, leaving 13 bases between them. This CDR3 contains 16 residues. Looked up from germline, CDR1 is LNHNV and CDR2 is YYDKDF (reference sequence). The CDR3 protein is CATSRASIGGYNEQFF. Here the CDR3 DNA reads TGTGCCACCAGCAGAGCTTCTATCGGGGGCTACAATGAGCAGTTCTTC.

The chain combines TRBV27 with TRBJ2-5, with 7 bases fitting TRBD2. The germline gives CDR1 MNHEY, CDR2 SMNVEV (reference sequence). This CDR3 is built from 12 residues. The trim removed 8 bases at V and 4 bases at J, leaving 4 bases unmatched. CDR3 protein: CASGGEGETQYF. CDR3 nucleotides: TGTGCCAGCGGGGGGGAGGGAGAGACCCAGTACTTC.

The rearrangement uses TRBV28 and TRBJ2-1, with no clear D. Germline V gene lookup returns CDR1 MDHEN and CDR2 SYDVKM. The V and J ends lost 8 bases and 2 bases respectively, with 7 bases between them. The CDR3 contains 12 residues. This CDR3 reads CASGDAYNEQFF. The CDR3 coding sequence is TGTGCCAGCGGGGATGCCTACAATGAGCAGTTCTTC.

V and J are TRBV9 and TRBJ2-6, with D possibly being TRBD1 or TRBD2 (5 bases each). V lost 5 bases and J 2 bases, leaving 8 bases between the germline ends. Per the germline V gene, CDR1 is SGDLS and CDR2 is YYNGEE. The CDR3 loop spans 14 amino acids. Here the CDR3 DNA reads TGTGCCAGCAGTAGGGGACCTGGGGCCAACGTCCTGACTTTC. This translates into CASSRGPGANVLTF. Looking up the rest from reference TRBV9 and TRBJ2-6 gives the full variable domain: DSGVTQTPKHLITATGQRVTLRCSPRSGDLSVYWYQQSLDQGLQFLIQYYNGEERAKGNILERFSAQQFPDLHSELNLSSLELGDSALYFCASSRGPGANVLTFGAGSRLTVL.

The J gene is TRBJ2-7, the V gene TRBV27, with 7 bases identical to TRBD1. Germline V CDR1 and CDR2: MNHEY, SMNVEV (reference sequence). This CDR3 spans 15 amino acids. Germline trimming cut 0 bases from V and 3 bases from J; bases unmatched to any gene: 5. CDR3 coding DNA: TGTGCCAGCAGTTTATCGACGGGACAGAGCTACGAGCAGTACTTC. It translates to CASSLSTGQSYEQYF.

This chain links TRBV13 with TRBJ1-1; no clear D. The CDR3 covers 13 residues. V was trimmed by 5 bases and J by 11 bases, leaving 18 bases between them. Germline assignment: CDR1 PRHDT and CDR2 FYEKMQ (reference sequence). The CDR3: CASSAGLEYGAFF. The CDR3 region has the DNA TGTGCCAGCAGCGCAGGTTTGGAGTACGGGGCTTTCTTT.

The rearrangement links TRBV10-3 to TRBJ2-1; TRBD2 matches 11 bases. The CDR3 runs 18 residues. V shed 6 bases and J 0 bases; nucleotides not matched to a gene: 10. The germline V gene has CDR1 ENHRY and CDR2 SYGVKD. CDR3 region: CAISESSGRVSSYNEQFF. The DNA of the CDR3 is TGTGCCATCAGCGAAAGTAGCGGGAGGGTCAGCTCCTACAATGAGCAGTTCTTC.

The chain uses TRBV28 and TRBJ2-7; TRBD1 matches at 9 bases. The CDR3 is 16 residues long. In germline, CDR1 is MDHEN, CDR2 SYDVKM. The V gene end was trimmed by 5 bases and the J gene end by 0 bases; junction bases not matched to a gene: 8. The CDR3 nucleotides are TGTGCCAGCAGTCCAGGGGACAGGGCAAACTCCTACGAGCAGTACTTC. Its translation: CASSPGDRANSYEQYF.

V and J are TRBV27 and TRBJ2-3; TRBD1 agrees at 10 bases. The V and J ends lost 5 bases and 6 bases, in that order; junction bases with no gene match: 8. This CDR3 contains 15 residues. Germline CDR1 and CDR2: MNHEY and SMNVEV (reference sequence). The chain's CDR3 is CASSAPGTGEDTQYF. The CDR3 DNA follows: TGTGCCAGCAGTGCCCCCGGGACAGGGGAGGATACGCAGTATTTT.

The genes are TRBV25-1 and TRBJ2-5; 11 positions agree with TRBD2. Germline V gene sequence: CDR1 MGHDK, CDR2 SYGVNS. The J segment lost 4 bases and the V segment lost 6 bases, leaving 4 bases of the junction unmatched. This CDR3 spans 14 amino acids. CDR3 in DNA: TGTGCCAGCAGAGGCCTAGCGGGAGGAGAGACCCAGTACTTC. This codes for CASRGLAGGETQYF.

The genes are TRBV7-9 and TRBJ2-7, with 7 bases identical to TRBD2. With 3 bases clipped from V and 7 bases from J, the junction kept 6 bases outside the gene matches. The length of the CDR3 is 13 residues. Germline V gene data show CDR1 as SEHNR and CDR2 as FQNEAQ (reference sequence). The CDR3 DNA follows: TGTGCCAGCAGCTTCGGCGGGAGTGGGGAGCAGTACTTC. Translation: CASSFGGSGEQYF.

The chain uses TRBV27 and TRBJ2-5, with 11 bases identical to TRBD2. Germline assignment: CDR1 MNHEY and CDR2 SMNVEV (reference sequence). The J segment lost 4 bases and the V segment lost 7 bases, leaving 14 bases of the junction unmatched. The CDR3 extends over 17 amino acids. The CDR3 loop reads CASTGRVASGRTETQYF. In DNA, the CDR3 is TGTGCCAGCACTGGAAGGGTGGCTAGCGGGAGGACAGAGACCCAGTACTTC.

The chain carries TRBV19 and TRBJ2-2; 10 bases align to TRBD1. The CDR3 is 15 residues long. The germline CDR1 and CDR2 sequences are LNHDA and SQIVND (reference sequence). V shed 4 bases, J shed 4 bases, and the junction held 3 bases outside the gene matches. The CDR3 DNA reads TGTGCCAGTAGTAAAGACAGGGGGCTCACCGGGGAGCTGTTTTTT. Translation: CASSKDRGLTGELFF. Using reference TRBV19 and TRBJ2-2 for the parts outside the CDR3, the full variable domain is DGGITQSPKYLFRKEGQNVTLSCEQNLNHDAMYWYRQDPGQGLRLIYYSQIVNDFQKGDIAEGYSVSREKKESFPLTVTSAQKNPTAFYLCASSKDRGLTGELFFGEGSRLTVL.

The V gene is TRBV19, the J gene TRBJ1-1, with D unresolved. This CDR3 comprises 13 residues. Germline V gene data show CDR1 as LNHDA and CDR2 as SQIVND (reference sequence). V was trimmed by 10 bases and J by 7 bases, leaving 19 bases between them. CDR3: CATLPRGEFEAFF. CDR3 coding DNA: TGTGCCACGCTACCACGGGGAGAGTTTGAAGCTTTCTTT.

The chain's CDR3 is CASSTRDLSYNEQFF. In DNA, the CDR3 is TGTGCCAGCAGCACCCGGGACCTCTCCTACAATGAGCAGTTCTTC. The chain links TRBV13 to TRBJ2-1; either TRBD1 or TRBD2 may supply D (5 bases each). CDR1 is PRHDT, CDR2 FYEKMQ, per germline (reference sequence). This CDR3 comprises 15 residues. With 5 bases removed from V and 0 bases from J, the gap between germline ends came to 11 bases.